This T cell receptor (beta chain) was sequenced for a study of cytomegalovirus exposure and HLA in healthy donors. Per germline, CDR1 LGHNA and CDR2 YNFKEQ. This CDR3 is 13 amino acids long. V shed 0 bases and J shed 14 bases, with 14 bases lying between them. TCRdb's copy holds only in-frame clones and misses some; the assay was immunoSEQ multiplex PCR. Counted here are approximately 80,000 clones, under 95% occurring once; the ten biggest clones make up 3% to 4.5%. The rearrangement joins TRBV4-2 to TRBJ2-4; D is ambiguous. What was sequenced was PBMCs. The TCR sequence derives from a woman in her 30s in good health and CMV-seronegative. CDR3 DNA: TGTGCCAGCAGCCAAGATTTGGGCCCAGTTGAGTACTTC. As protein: CASSQDLGPVEYF.